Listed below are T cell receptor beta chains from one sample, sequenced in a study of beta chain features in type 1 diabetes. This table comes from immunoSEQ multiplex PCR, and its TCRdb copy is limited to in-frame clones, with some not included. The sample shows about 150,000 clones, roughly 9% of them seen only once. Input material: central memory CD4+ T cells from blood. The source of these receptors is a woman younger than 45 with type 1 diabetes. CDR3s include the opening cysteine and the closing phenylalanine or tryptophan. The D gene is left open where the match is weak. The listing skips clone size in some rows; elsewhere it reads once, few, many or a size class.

CDR3 DNA: TGTGCCAGCAGCTTCGGACAGGGTAGGGGCTACACCTTC
CDR3 protein: CASSFGQGRGYTF
D gene: TRBD1
J gene: TRBJ1-2
V gene: TRBV13
clone size: .

CDR3 DNA: TGCGCCAGCAGCTTGGAGGGGTCCAATGAGCAGTTCTTC
CDR3 protein: CASSLEGSNEQFF
D gene: .
J gene: TRBJ2-1
V gene: TRBV5-1
clone size: .

CDR3 DNA: TGTGCCAGCAGCTTTAAACCCGCCGTAGGAGGGGGCGCTGGGGCCAACGTCCTGACTTTC
CDR3 protein: CASSFKPAVGGGAGANVLTF
D gene: .
J gene: TRBJ2-6
V gene: TRBV7-3
clone size: .

CDR3 DNA: TGTGCCAGCAGAGAGACTAGCGGGACGGTTGCGTTCTTC
CDR3 protein: CASRETSGTVAFF
D gene: TRBD2
J gene: TRBJ2-1
V gene: TRBV28
clone size: .

CDR3 DNA: TGTGCCTGCCAAACAGGGGGCGGCAATCAGCCCCAGCATTTT
CDR3 protein: CACQTGGGNQPQHF
D gene: TRBD1
J gene: TRBJ1-5
V gene: TRBV30
clone size: .

CDR3 DNA: TGTGCCAGCAGCTTGGAATCCGAGCAGTACTTC
CDR3 protein: CASSLESEQYF
D gene: .
J gene: TRBJ2-7
V gene: TRBV5-6
clone size: few

CDR3 DNA: TGTGCCTGGAGTCCTGGACTAGCGGCGACCTACGAGCAGTACTTC
CDR3 protein: CAWSPGLAATYEQYF
D gene: TRBD2
J gene: TRBJ2-7
V gene: TRBV30
clone size: .

CDR3 DNA: TGCGCCAGCAGCTTGAGCAGGGGCTATGGCTACACCTTC
CDR3 protein: CASSLSRGYGYTF
D gene: .
J gene: TRBJ1-2
V gene: TRBV5-1
clone size: few

CDR3 DNA: TGTGCCAGCTCACCAACGGTCGATACGCAGTATTTT
CDR3 protein: CASSPTVDTQYF
D gene: .
J gene: TRBJ2-3
V gene: TRBV18
clone size: few

CDR3 DNA: TGTGCCCAGCGGGGAGGCGGGAACTACAATGAGCAGTTCTTC
CDR3 protein: CAQRGGGNYNEQFF
D gene: TRBD2
J gene: TRBJ2-1
V gene: TRBV30
clone size: .

CDR3 DNA: TGTGCCAGCAGCCCCGGACTAGTGACCAGTGAGCAGTTCTTC
CDR3 protein: CASSPGLVTSEQFF
D gene: TRBD2
J gene: TRBJ2-1
V gene: TRBV7-3
clone size: .